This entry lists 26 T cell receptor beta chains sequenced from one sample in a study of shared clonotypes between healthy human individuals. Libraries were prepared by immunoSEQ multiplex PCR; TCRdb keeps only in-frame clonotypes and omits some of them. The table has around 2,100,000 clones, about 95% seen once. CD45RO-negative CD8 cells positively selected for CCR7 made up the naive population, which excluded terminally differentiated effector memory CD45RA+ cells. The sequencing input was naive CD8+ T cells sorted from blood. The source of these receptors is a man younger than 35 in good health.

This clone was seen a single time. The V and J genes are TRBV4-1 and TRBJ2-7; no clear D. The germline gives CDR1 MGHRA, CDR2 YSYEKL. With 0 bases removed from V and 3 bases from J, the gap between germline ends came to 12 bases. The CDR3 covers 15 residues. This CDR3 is CASSQDRSYDYEQYF. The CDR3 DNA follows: TGCGCCAGCAGCCAAGATCGGTCCTACGACTACGAGCAGTACTTC.

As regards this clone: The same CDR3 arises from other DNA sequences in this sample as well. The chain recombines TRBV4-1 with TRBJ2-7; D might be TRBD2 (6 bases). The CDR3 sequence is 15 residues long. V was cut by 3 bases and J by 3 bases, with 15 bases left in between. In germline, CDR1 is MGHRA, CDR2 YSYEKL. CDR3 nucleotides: TGCGCCAGCAGCCAGACCCCCGCCGGGGGCTACGAGCAGTACTTC. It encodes CASSQTPAGGYEQYF.

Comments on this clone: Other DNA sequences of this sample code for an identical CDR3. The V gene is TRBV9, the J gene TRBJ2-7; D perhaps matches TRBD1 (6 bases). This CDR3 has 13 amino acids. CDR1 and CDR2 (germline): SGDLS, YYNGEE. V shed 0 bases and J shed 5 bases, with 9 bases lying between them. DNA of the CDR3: TGTGCCAGCAGCGTAGGGTCAGGGGACGAGCAGTACTTC. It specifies CASSVGSGDEQYF.

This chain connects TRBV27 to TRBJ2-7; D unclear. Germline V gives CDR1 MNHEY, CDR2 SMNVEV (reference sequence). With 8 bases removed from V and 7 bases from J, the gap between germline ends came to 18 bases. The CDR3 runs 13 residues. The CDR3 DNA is TGTGCCAGCGGGCCCGGCCTTACGTTTGAGCAGTACTTC. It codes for CASGPGLTFEQYF.

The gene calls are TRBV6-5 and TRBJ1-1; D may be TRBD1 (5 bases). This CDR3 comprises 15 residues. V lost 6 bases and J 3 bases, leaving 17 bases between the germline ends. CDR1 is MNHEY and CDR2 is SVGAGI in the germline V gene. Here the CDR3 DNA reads TGTGCCAGCAGGTTATCGGGGGAAGGCGACACTGAAGCTTTCTTT. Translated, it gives CASRLSGEGDTEAFF.

DNA of the CDR3: TGCGCCAGCAGCCAGGTTAACACAGATACGCAGTATTTT. As protein: CASSQVNTDTQYF. V usage is TRBV4-3 and J usage is TRBJ2-3; D unresolved. The CDR3 has 13 amino acids. Trimming cost V 3 bases and J 2 bases, with 6 bases left between them. Germline V CDR1 and CDR2: LGHNA, YSLEER.

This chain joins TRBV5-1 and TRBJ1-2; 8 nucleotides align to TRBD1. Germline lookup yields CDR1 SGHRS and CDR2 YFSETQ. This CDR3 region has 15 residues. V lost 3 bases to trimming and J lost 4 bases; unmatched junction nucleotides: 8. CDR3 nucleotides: TGCGCCAGCAGCTGGACAGGGACGATTTCCTATGGCTACACCTTC. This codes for CASSWTGTISYGYTF.

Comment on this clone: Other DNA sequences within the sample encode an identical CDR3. CDR3 coding DNA: TGTGCCAGCAGCCCGGGGGGAATCTATGGCTACACCTTC. It encodes CASSPGGIYGYTF. The gene calls are TRBV7-9 and TRBJ1-2, with D perhaps TRBD1 (5 bases). This CDR3 has 13 residues. V lost 5 bases and J 4 bases, leaving 11 bases between the germline ends. Germline V gene lookup returns CDR1 SEHNR and CDR2 FQNEAQ (reference sequence).

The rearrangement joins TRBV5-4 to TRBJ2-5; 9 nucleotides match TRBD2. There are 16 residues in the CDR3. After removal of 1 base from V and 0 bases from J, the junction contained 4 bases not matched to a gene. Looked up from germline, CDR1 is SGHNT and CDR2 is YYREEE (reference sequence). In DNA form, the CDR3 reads TGTGCCAGCAGCTTGTCGGCTAGCGGGGACCAAGAGACCCAGTACTTC. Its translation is CASSLSASGDQETQYF.

CDR3 nucleotides: TGTGCCAGCAGCTTTGAGGTTAGCGGTTCCTACAATGAGCAGTTCTTC. Translating gives CASSFEVSGSYNEQFF. The J gene is TRBJ2-1, the V gene TRBV11-2, with a possible D match to TRBD2 (6 bases). CDR1 is SGHAT, CDR2 FQNNGV, per germline. The CDR3 extends over 16 amino acids. Trimming took off 3 bases at V and 1 base at J, with 13 bases between the two ends.

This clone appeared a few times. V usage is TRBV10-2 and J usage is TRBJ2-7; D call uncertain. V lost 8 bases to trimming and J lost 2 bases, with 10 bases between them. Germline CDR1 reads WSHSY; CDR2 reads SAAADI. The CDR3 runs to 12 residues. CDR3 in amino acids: CASLGHTYEQYF. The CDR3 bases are TGCGCCAGCCTCGGCCATACCTACGAGCAGTACTTC.

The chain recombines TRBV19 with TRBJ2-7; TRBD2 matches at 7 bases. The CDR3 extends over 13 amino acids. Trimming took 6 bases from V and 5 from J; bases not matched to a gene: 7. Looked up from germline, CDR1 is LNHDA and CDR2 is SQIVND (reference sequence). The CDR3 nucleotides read TGTGCCAGTAGCGCCGGGGGGTTCAACGAGCAGTACTTC. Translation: CASSAGGFNEQYF.

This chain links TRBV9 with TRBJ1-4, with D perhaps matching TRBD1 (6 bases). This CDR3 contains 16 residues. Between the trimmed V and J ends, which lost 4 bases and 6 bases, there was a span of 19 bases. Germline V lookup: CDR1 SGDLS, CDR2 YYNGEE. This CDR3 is CASSSRVDREDEKLFF. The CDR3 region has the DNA TGTGCCAGCAGCTCGAGGGTGGACAGAGAAGATGAAAAACTGTTTTTT.

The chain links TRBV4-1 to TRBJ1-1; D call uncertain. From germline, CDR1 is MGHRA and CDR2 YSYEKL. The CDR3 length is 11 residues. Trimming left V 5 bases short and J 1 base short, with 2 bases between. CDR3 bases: TGCGCCAGCAGCTGGAACACTGAAGCTTTCTTT. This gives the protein CASSWNTEAFF.

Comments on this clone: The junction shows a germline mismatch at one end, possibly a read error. The CDR3 region is CASSLAGQGGPVF. The DNA for the CDR3 is TGTGCCAGCAGCTTGGCCGGACAGGGTGGCCCTGTTTTT. The rearrangement links TRBV5-6 to TRBJ1-4; 8 nucleotides line up with TRBD1. The CDR3 extends over 13 amino acids. Per the germline V gene, CDR1 is SGHDT and CDR2 is YYEEEE.

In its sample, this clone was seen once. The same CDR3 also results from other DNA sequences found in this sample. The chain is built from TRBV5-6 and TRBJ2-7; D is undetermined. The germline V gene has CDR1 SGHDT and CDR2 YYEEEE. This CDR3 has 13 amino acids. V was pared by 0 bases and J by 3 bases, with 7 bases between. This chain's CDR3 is CASSLEGVYEQYF. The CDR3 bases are TGTGCCAGCAGCTTGGAAGGAGTCTACGAGCAGTACTTC.

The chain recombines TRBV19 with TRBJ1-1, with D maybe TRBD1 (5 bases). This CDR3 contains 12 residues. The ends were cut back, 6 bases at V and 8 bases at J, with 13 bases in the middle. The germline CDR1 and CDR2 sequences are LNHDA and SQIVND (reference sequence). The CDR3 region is CASSQGPFEAFF. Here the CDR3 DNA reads TGTGCCAGTAGCCAGGGTCCATTCGAAGCTTTCTTT. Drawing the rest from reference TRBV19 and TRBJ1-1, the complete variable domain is DGGITQSPKYLFRKEGQNVTLSCEQNLNHDAMYWYRQDPGQGLRLIYYSQIVNDFQKGDIAEGYSVSREKKESFPLTVTSAQKNPTAFYLCASSQGPFEAFFGQGTRLTVV.

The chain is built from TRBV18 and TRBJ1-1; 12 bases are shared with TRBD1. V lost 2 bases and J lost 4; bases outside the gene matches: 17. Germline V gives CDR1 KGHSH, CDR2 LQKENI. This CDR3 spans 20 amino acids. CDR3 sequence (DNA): TGTGCCAGCTCACCAGGATGGACGGGACAGGGGGCGCCTGGTAGCACTGAAGCTTTCTTT. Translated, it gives CASSPGWTGQGAPGSTEAFF.

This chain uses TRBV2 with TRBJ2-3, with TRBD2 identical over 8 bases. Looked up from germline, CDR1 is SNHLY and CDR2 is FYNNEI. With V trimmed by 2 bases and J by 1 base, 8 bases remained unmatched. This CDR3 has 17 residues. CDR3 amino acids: CASSEWPGGAGTDTQYF. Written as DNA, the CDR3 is TGTGCCAGCAGTGAATGGCCCGGGGGGGCAGGCACAGATACGCAGTATTTT.

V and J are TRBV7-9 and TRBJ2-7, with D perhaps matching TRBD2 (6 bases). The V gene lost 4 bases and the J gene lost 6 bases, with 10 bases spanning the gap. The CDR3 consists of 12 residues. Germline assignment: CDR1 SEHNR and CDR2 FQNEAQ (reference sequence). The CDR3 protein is CASSSDGGEQYF. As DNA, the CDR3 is TGTGCCAGCAGCTCCGACGGGGGCGAGCAGTACTTC.

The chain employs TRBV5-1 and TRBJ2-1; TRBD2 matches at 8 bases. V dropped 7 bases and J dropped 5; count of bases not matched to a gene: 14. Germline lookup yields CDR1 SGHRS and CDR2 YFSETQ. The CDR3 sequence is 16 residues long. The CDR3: CASFEGPGGPDNEQFF. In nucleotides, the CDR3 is TGCGCCAGCTTCGAAGGACCGGGAGGGCCGGACAATGAGCAGTTCTTC.

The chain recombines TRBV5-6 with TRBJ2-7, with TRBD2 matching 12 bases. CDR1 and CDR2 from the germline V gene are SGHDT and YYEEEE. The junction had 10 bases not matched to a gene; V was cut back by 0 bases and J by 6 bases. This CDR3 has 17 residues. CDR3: CASSLVRLAGGEGEQYF. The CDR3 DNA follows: TGTGCCAGCAGCTTGGTCCGGCTAGCGGGAGGGGAGGGCGAGCAGTACTTC.

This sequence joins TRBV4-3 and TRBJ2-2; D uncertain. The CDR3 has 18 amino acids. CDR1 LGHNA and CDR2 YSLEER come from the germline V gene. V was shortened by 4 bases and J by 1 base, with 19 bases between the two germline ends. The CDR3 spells CASSRDQWQDENTGELFF. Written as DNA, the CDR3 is TGCGCCAGCAGCCGAGACCAGTGGCAAGACGAGAACACCGGGGAGCTGTTTTTT.

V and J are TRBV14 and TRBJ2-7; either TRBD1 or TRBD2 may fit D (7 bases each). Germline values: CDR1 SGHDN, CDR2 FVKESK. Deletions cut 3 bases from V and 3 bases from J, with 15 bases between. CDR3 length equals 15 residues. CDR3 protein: CASSQGRGQLYEQYF. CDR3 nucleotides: TGTGCCAGCAGCCAGGGGAGGGGGCAGCTCTACGAGCAGTACTTC.

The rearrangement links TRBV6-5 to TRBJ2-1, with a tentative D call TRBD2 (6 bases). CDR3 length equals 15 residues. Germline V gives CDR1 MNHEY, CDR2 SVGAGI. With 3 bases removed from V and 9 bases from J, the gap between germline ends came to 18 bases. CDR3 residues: CASSYTSLGFGEQFF. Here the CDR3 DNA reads TGTGCCAGCAGTTATACTAGCTTAGGTTTTGGTGAGCAGTTCTTC.

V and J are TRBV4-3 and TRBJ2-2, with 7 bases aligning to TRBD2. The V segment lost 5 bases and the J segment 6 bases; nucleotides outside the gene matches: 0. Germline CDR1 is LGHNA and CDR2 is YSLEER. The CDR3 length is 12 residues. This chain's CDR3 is CASSGGAGELFF. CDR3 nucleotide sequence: TGCGCCAGCAGCGGGGGGGCCGGGGAGCTGTTTTTT.